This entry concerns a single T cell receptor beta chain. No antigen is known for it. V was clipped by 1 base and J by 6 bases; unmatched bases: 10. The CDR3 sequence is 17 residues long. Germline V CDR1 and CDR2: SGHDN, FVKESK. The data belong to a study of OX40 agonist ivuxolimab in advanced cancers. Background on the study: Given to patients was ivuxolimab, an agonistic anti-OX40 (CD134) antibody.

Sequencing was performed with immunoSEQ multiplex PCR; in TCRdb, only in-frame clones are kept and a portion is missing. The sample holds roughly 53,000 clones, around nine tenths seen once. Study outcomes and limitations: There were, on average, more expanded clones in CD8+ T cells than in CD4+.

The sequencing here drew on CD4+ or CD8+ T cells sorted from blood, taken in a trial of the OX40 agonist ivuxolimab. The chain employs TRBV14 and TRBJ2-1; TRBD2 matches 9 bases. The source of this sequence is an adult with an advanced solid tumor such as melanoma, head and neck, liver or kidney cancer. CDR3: CASSQGYNSGSGNEQFF. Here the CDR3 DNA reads TGTGCCAGCAGCCAAGGATATAATAGCGGGAGTGGCAATGAGCAGTTCTTC.